What follows are 9 T cell receptor beta chains derived from one specimen sequenced in a study of control samples from healthy donors and cancer patients. The method was immunoSEQ multiplex PCR; TCRdb's version includes in-frame clones alone and lacks a portion of them. The table includes roughly 450,000 clones, approximately 90% detected once. The sequenced material came from PBMCs. Every receptor here comes from a middle-aged man with head and neck cancer.

V and J are TRBV30 and TRBJ1-6; the D gene is possibly TRBD1 (6 bases). There are 14 residues in the CDR3. The germline V gene has CDR1 GTSNPN and CDR2 SVGIG (reference sequence). CDR3 in amino acids: CALRGTRSNSPLHF. CDR3 sequence (DNA): TGTGCTCTCAGGGGCACCCGATCCAACTCACCCCTCCACTTT.

The chain carries TRBV4-2 and TRBJ2-7; 7 nucleotides align to TRBD2. The V and J ends lost 5 bases and 3 bases, in that order; junction bases with no gene match: 13. The germline V gene encodes CDR1 LGHNA and CDR2 YNFKEQ. This CDR3 region has 16 residues. CDR3 protein: CASSRGRAAGNYEQYF. As DNA, the CDR3 is TGTGCCAGCAGCAGGGGAAGAGCAGCGGGGAACTACGAGCAGTACTTC.

The V gene is TRBV9, the J gene TRBJ1-5, with D uncertain. Germline CDR1 is SGDLS and CDR2 is YYNGEE. CDR3 length: 13 residues. The ends were cut back, 4 bases at V and 7 bases at J, with 12 bases in the middle. For the CDR3, the DNA is TGTGCCAGCAGCAACGACCCCGGACAGCCCCAGCATTTT. It yields the protein CASSNDPGQPQHF.

The genes are TRBV18 and TRBJ1-1, with D uncertain. CDR3 size: 15 residues. The germline CDR1 and CDR2 sequences are KGHSH and LQKENI. V shed 3 bases and J shed 1 base, with 12 bases lying between them. The CDR3 coding sequence is TGTGCCAGCTCACCGCAGCGGACCGAGAACACTGAAGCTTTCTTT. Translation: CASSPQRTENTEAFF.

The V gene is TRBV29-1, the J gene TRBJ2-7; 10 bases are shared with TRBD1. Germline V gene sequence: CDR1 SQVTM, CDR2 ANQGSEA. Losses at the gene ends were 7 bases for V and 3 bases for J; bases not matched to a gene: 6. This CDR3 spans 13 amino acids. CDR3 loop: CSAAGQGNYEQYF. CDR3 bases: TGCAGCGCTGCGGGACAGGGGAACTACGAGCAGTACTTC.

J is TRBJ2-3 and V is TRBV19; 7 positions agree with TRBD2. The CDR3 has 16 amino acids. Germline V CDR1 and CDR2: LNHDA, SQIVND (reference sequence). The J segment lost 0 bases and the V segment lost 5 bases, leaving 8 bases of the junction unmatched. The CDR3 spells CASSPVGRGSTDTQYF. CDR3 in DNA: TGTGCCAGTAGTCCGGTAGGGCGGGGGAGCACAGATACGCAGTATTTT.

The V gene is TRBV6-5, the J gene TRBJ1-1; unclear D gene. Germline V lookup: CDR1 MNHEY, CDR2 SVGAGI. Deletions cut 2 bases from V and 7 bases from J, with 17 bases between. The CDR3 contains 15 residues. The CDR3 reads CASSYNVRRESEAFF. The CDR3 DNA reads as TGTGCCAGCAGTTACAACGTGAGGAGAGAGAGTGAAGCTTTCTTT.

V is TRBV27 and J is TRBJ1-1, with 8 nucleotides matching TRBD1. CDR3 length: 15 residues. V lost 2 bases to trimming and J lost 4 bases; unmatched junction nucleotides: 6. The germline V gene has CDR1 MNHEY and CDR2 SMNVEV (reference sequence). CDR3 region: CASSLTQGAITEAFF. The DNA of the CDR3 is TGTGCCAGCAGTTTAACGCAGGGGGCGATCACTGAAGCTTTCTTT.

The chain carries TRBV28 and TRBJ2-4; 10 bases line up with TRBD2. V lost 3 bases to trimming and J lost 1 base; unmatched junction nucleotides: 9. Germline V lookup: CDR1 MDHEN, CDR2 SYDVKM. This CDR3 region has 18 residues. CDR3 sequence: CASSFPSGRASAKNIQYF. CDR3 nucleotides: TGTGCCAGCAGTTTCCCCAGCGGGAGGGCCTCGGCCAAAAACATTCAGTACTTC. The full variable domain, with the rest looked up from reference TRBV28 and TRBJ2-4, is DVKVTQSSRYLVKRTGEKVFLECVQDMDHENMFWYRQDPGLGLRLIYFSYDVKMKEKGDIPEGYSVSREKKERFSLILESASTNQTSMYLCASSFPSGRASAKNIQYFGAGTRLSVL.